Listed here are 27 T cell receptor beta chains from one sample, sequenced in a study of cytomegalovirus exposure and HLA in healthy donors. 13 Jbeta primers and 60 Vbeta primers were used for the PCR. TCRdb's copy holds only in-frame clones and misses some; the assay was immunoSEQ multiplex PCR. In the table there are 150,000 to 200,000 clones, around three quarters of which are singletons. The sequenced sample consisted of PBMCs. These receptors all come from a woman between 40 and 55 years old in good health and CMV-seronegative.

The chain carries TRBV27 and TRBJ2-7; 10 bases fit TRBD2. Germline CDR1 and CDR2: MNHEY and SMNVEV (reference sequence). With 2 bases clipped from V and 12 bases from J, the junction kept 13 bases outside the gene matches. This CDR3 spans 15 amino acids. Here the CDR3 reads CASSLQSQLAGVVYF. For the CDR3, the DNA is TGTGCCAGCAGTTTACAAAGTCAGCTAGCGGGAGTGGTGTACTTC.

This clone was detected only once. The chain combines TRBV29-1 with TRBJ2-1; tentatively, D is TRBD2 (7 bases). Between the trimmed V and J ends, which lost 8 bases and 1 base, there was a span of 18 bases. This CDR3 contains 15 residues. Germline lookup yields CDR1 SQVTM and CDR2 ANQGSEA. The CDR3 here is CSLALGGRSYNEQFF. DNA of the CDR3: TGCAGCTTGGCGTTGGGGGGGCGGTCCTACAATGAGCAGTTCTTC.

This clone was counted a few times. The chain recombines TRBV5-1 with TRBJ1-1, with TRBD1 as a possible D gene (5 bases). Germline V CDR1 and CDR2: SGHRS, YFSETQ. The CDR3 has 14 amino acids. V was clipped by 3 bases and J by 1 base, with 10 bases between them. The CDR3 reads CASSSTVSNTEAFF. In nucleotides, the CDR3 is TGCGCCAGCAGCTCGACAGTATCGAACACTGAAGCTTTCTTT.

The chain has TRBV19 and TRBJ1-5; maybe TRBD1 (6 bases). From germline, CDR1 is LNHDA and CDR2 SQIVND (reference sequence). Between the trimmed V and J ends, which lost 3 bases and 2 bases, there was a span of 11 bases. This CDR3 is 15 amino acids long. CDR3 sequence: CASSITAGGNQPQHF. CDR3 nucleotide sequence: TGTGCCAGTAGTATCACGGCAGGGGGCAATCAGCCCCAGCATTTT.

The chain has TRBV19 and TRBJ2-1, with D unclear. Trimming pared 6 bases from V and 0 bases from J, leaving 6 bases between. The CDR3 spans 13 residues. Germline V gene sequence: CDR1 LNHDA, CDR2 SQIVND (reference sequence). The CDR3 region has the DNA TGTGCCAGTAGCCTCCCCTCCTACAATGAGCAGTTCTTC. It yields the protein CASSLPSYNEQFF.

This clone was recorded a few times. The genes are TRBV5-6 and TRBJ2-7, with a tentative D call TRBD1 (6 bases). CDR1 and CDR2 from the germline V gene are SGHDT and YYEEEE. The CDR3 runs to 17 residues. V lost 1 base and J lost 0, with 17 bases in between. The CDR3 DNA sequence: TGTGCCAGCAGCTTGAAGGGGTCGGGACACGCCTCCTACGAGCAGTACTTC. The encoded protein is CASSLKGSGHASYEQYF.

V usage is TRBV7-9 and J usage is TRBJ2-7; D uncertain. V lost 1 base to trimming and J lost 0 bases, with 7 bases between them. This CDR3 spans 14 amino acids. CDR1 and CDR2 (germline): SEHNR, FQNEAQ (reference sequence). As DNA, the CDR3 is TGTGCCAGCAGCTTAGACGGTAGCTCCTACGAGCAGTACTTC. This encodes CASSLDGSSYEQYF.

The rearrangement links TRBV6-6 to TRBJ1-2; the D is unclear. This CDR3 comprises 15 residues. CDR1 is MNHNY and CDR2 is SVGAGI in the germline V gene (reference sequence). V gave up 4 bases and J gave up 7 bases, with 19 bases separating them. Here the CDR3 DNA reads TGTGCCAGCAGTTTCGTTCGACCGGGAGTAAGTGGCTACACCTTC. Its protein product is CASSFVRPGVSGYTF.

This chain links TRBV2 with TRBJ2-2; 9 bases are shared with TRBD1. The V gene's germline CDR1 is SNHLY and CDR2 FYNNEI. V trimming: 7 bases; J trimming: 7 bases; junction bases outside the gene matches: 7. This CDR3 has 14 residues. The CDR3 nucleotides are TGTGCCAGCACGGGGACAGGGATCAACGGGGAGCTGTTTTTT. It yields the protein CASTGTGINGELFF.

Only one count was recorded for this clone. The chain employs TRBV7-9 and TRBJ2-1, with D uncertain. Trimming shortened V by 0 bases and J by 6 bases, and 6 bases separated the two germline ends. Germline CDR1 SEHNR, CDR2 FQNEAQ (reference sequence). The CDR3 totals 13 residues. Written as DNA, the CDR3 is TGTGCCAGCAGCTTAGCTGTCGTCAATGAGCAGTTCTTC. As protein: CASSLAVVNEQFF.

This clone has just one count. This chain connects TRBV27 to TRBJ2-5; 8 bases agree with TRBD2. This CDR3 contains 14 residues. Germline loops: CDR1 MNHEY, CDR2 SMNVEV (reference sequence). The trim removed 4 bases at V and 5 bases at J, leaving 6 bases unmatched. The CDR3 loop reads CASSWGGRMETQYF. CDR3 in DNA: TGTGCCAGCAGTTGGGGCGGGAGGATGGAGACCCAGTACTTC.

The rearrangement uses TRBV6-1 and TRBJ1-2; D is uncertain. Trimming cost V 2 bases and J 0 bases, with 10 bases left between them. The CDR3 totals 15 residues. Germline V gene lookup returns CDR1 MNHNS and CDR2 SASEGT. The CDR3 reads CASSESGLANYGYTF. The CDR3 nucleotides are TGTGCCAGCAGTGAAAGCGGCTTAGCTAACTATGGCTACACCTTC.

This chain joins TRBV7-3 and TRBJ2-3; 10 positions agree with TRBD2. From germline, CDR1 is SGHTA and CDR2 FQGTGA. Trimming at V came to 6 bases and at J to 1 base, leaving 4 bases not matched to a gene. CDR3 length: 15 residues. The CDR3 spells CASSLAGEGTDTQYF. CDR3 DNA sequence: TGTGCCAGCAGTCTAGCGGGAGAGGGCACAGATACGCAGTATTTT.

V and J are TRBV18 and TRBJ2-6; D may be TRBD1 (6 bases). CDR3 length: 16 residues. The V end lost 1 base, the J end lost 1 base, and 8 bases lay between the germline ends. The germline V gene encodes CDR1 KGHSH and CDR2 LQKENI. The CDR3 DNA follows: TGTGCCAGCTCACCACTACAGGGTTCTGGGGCCAACGTCCTGACTTTC. This translates into CASSPLQGSGANVLTF.

The chain uses TRBV5-1 and TRBJ2-5; 8 bases match TRBD2. Losses at the gene ends were 0 bases for V and 5 bases for J; bases not matched to a gene: 9. This CDR3 is 16 amino acids long. Germline assignment: CDR1 SGHRS and CDR2 YFSETQ. The CDR3 nucleotides are TGCGCCAGCAGCTTGGCCGGGGCGGGGGGTTCCGAGACCCAGTACTTC. Translating gives CASSLAGAGGSETQYF. The full variable domain, with the rest looked up from reference TRBV5-1 and TRBJ2-5, is KAGVTQTPRYLIKTRGQQVTLSCSPISGHRSVSWYQQTPGQGLQFLFEYFSETQRNKGNFPGRFSGRQFSNSRSEMNVSTLELGDSALYLCASSLAGAGGSETQYFGPGTRLLVL.

This clone was found a few times. The rearrangement uses TRBV6-4 and TRBJ2-1; 9 nucleotides agree with TRBD2. Germline lookup yields CDR1 MRHNA and CDR2 SNTAGT. The CDR3 length is 15 residues. V lost 8 bases, J lost 4 bases, and 9 bases stayed unmatched. DNA for the CDR3: TGTGCCAGCTCCTCCGCAGCGGGAGGTTACAATGAGCAGTTCTTC. This sequence encodes CASSSAAGGYNEQFF.

The chain uses TRBV5-6 and TRBJ2-5, with D possibly matching TRBD2 (6 bases). Per germline, CDR1 SGHDT and CDR2 YYEEEE. The CDR3 consists of 16 residues. Trimming pared 0 bases from V and 4 bases from J, leaving 16 bases between. In DNA, the CDR3 is TGTGCCAGCAGCTTGGCCCGGGGGAGTGGCTTAGAGACCCAGTACTTC. As protein: CASSLARGSGLETQYF.

The V gene is TRBV19, the J gene TRBJ1-4; 9 nucleotides line up with TRBD1. CDR1 LNHDA and CDR2 SQIVND come from the germline V gene (reference sequence). Unmatched junction bases numbered 12, after V lost 6 bases and J lost 4 bases. CDR3 length: 17 amino acids. The CDR3 reads CASRGQGTGLGNEKLFF. The CDR3 DNA reads as TGTGCCAGTAGGGGACAGGGAACGGGACTCGGTAATGAAAAACTGTTTTTT.

CDR3 region: CALGDTDSYNEQFF. CDR3 coding DNA: TGTGCCTTGGGGGACACGGACTCCTACAATGAGCAGTTCTTC. The chain uses TRBV30 and TRBJ2-1; TRBD1 is a possible D gene (6 bases). This CDR3 has 14 amino acids. CDR1 and CDR2 (germline): GTSNPN, SVGIG (reference sequence). V was trimmed by 7 bases and J by 0 bases, leaving 13 bases between them.

CDR3 DNA sequence: TGTGCCAGCTCACCGGGGGGGCCGGGGAGCAATCAGCCCCAGCATTTT. Amino acids: CASSPGGPGSNQPQHF. The chain combines TRBV18 with TRBJ1-5; D possibly corresponds to TRBD1 (6 bases). The V end was cut by 3 bases, the J end by 1 base, with 13 bases between. The CDR3 runs 16 residues. Germline loops: CDR1 KGHSH, CDR2 LQKENI.

In this sample, this clone turned up once. The gene calls are TRBV5-1 and TRBJ1-2, with D perhaps matching TRBD1 (5 bases). The length of the CDR3 is 15 residues. V lost 0 bases and J lost 2, with 11 bases in between. The germline V gene encodes CDR1 SGHRS and CDR2 YFSETQ. The CDR3 sequence: CASSLGGQANYGYTF. For the CDR3, the DNA is TGCGCCAGCAGCTTGGGCGGACAAGCCAACTATGGCTACACCTTC.

This clone was counted only a few times. V gene TRBV6-1 combines with J gene TRBJ1-4; no definite D call. The CDR3 has 15 residues. Per the germline V gene, CDR1 is MNHNS and CDR2 is SASEGT. Trimming took off 1 base at V and 3 bases at J, with 9 bases between the two ends. The chain's CDR3 is CASSEDEGANEKLFF. As DNA, the CDR3 is TGTGCCAGCAGTGAAGACGAGGGTGCTAATGAAAAACTGTTTTTT.

Written as DNA, the CDR3 is TGTGCCAGTAGTGCCTACTTCGGGACAGGGGTCCTGGGGGGGGCCAACGTCCTGACTTTC. This encodes CASSAYFGTGVLGGANVLTF. The chain carries TRBV19 and TRBJ2-6, with 10 positions matching TRBD1. The germline gives CDR1 LNHDA, CDR2 SQIVND (reference sequence). After removal of 5 bases from V and 4 bases from J, the junction contained 17 bases not matched to a gene. The CDR3 spans 20 residues.

This rearrangement joins TRBV9 to TRBJ1-5; D might be TRBD1 (5 bases). Germline assignment: CDR1 SGDLS and CDR2 YYNGEE. The CDR3 totals 15 residues. V was shortened by 0 bases and J by 4 bases, with 11 bases between the two germline ends. The DNA of the CDR3 is TGTGCCAGCAGCGTAGGGGGGGAGGAGAATCAGCCCCAGCATTTT. Its protein product is CASSVGGEENQPQHF.

The chain is built from TRBV18 and TRBJ1-5, with D unclear. The ends were cut back, 3 bases at V and 1 base at J, with 7 bases in the middle. Germline V gene lookup returns CDR1 KGHSH and CDR2 LQKENI. The CDR3 contains 14 residues. CDR3 sequence (DNA): TGTGCCAGCTCACCGTCACGGAGCAATCAGCCCCAGCATTTT. Translation: CASSPSRSNQPQHF.

This clone has just a few counts. This chain links TRBV6-5 with TRBJ1-2; a possible D gene is TRBD1 (5 bases). The length of the CDR3 is 14 residues. Trimming stripped 0 bases from V and 2 bases from J, with 7 bases between. Looked up from germline, CDR1 is MNHEY and CDR2 is SVGAGI. In DNA form, the CDR3 reads TGTGCCAGCAGTTACTCCCCAGGGAACTATGGCTACACCTTC. Amino acid sequence: CASSYSPGNYGYTF.

V usage is TRBV15 and J usage is TRBJ2-5, with 13 bases fitting TRBD2. Germline V gene sequence: CDR1 LNHNV, CDR2 YYDKDF (reference sequence). This CDR3 is built from 16 residues. V shed 4 bases, J shed 5 bases, and the junction held 7 bases outside the gene matches. This CDR3 reads CATSTPGLAGRETQYF. DNA of the CDR3: TGTGCCACCAGCACCCCGGGACTAGCGGGGCGGGAGACCCAGTACTTC.